The source of this T cell receptor (beta chain) is a study of shared clonotypes between healthy human individuals. Study-level points and caveats: Researchers sampled blood only, noting tissue repertoires likely differ. Several donors showed sharing of approximately 4.7% of naive CD4 clonotypes.

The junction had 7 bases not matched to a gene; V was cut back by 2 bases and J by 5 bases. Germline CDR1 is MGHRA and CDR2 is YSYEKL. CDR3 length: 16 amino acids. As for this clone: Its specificity is not known.

Per the original methods: Junction-only immunoSEQ sequences carried no quality scores, so filtering differed. The assay was immunoSEQ multiplex PCR, and TCRdb's table has in-frame clones only and misses some. V, J and clone size are those of that table, while D and trimming were read from the DNA. The sample shows about 800,000 clones, 95% to 97% of them seen only once. CD8 cells regarded as naive lacked CD45RO, were positively chosen for CCR7, and omitted terminally differentiated effector memory CD45RA+ cells. Donors comprised healthy HIV-negative adults lacking recent acute infections or vaccinations.

The chain is built from TRBV4-1 and TRBJ1-3, with 9 bases identical to TRBD1. This TCR was recovered from a man aged 30 to 39 in good health. Sequencing was performed on naive CD8+ T cells sorted from blood. CDR3 in DNA: TGCGCCAGCAGCCAACCCGGGACAGGGCTACGAAACACCATATATTTT. Translated: CASSQPGTGLRNTIYF.